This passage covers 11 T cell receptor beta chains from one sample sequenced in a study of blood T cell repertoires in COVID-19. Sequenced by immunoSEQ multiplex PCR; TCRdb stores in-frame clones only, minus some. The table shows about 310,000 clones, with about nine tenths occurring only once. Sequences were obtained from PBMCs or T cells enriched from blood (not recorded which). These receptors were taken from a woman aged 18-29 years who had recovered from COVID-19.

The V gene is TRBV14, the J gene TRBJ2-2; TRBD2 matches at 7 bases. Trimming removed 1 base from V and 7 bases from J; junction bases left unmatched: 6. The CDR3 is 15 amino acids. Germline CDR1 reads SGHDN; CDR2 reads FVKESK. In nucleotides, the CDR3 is TGTGCCAGCAGCCAAGGACTAGGGGAGGGCGGGGAGCTGTTTTTT. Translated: CASSQGLGEGGELFF.

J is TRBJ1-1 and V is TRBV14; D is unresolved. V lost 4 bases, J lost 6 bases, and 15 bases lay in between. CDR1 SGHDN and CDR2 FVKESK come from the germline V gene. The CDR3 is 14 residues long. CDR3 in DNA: TGTGCCAGCAGCCGAGGACTGGGAAGGGCTGAAGCTTTCTTT. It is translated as CASSRGLGRAEAFF.

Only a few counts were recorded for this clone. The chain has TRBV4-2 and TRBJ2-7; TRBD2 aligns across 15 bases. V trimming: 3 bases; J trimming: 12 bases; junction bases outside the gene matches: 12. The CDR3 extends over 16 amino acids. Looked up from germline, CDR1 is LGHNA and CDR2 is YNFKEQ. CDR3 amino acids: CASSHLGLAGGSGRYF. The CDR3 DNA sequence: TGTGCCAGCAGCCATCTCGGACTAGCGGGAGGGTCCGGACGGTACTTC.

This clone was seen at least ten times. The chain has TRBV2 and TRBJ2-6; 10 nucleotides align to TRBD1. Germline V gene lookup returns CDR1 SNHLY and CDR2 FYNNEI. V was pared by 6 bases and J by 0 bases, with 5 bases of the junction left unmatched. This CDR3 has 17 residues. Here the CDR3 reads CASSRQGATSGANVLTF. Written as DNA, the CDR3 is TGTGCCAGCAGCCGACAGGGGGCTACCTCTGGGGCCAACGTCCTGACTTTC.

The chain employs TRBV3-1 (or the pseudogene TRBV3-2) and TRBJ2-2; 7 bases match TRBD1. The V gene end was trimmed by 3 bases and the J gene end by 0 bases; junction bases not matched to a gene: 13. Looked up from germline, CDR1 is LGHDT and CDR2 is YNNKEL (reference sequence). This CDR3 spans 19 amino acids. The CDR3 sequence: CASSQDHSNRGANTGELFF. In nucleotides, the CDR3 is TGTGCCAGCAGCCAGGACCACTCGAACAGGGGAGCGAACACCGGGGAGCTGTTTTTT.

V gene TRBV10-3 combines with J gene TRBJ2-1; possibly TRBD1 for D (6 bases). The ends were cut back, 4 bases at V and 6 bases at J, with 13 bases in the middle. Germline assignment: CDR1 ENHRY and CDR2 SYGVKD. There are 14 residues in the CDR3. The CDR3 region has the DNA TGTGCCATCAGTGGGACACAGGGTCGCAATGAGCAGTTCTTC. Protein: CAISGTQGRNEQFF.

The CDR3 DNA sequence: TGCGCCAGCAGCTCAGGGACAGATACGCAGTATTTT. This translates into CASSSGTDTQYF. V is TRBV5-1 and J is TRBJ2-3; D is possibly TRBD1 (5 bases). The CDR3 totals 12 residues. In germline, CDR1 is SGHRS, CDR2 YFSETQ. V was clipped by 3 bases and J by 3 bases, with 5 bases between them.

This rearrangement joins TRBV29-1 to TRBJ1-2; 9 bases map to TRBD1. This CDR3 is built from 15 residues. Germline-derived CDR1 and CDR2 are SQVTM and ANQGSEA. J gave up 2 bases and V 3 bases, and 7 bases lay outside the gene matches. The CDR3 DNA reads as TGCAGCGTTGACGCTCTGGGACAGGGAAACTATGGCTACACCTTC. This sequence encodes CSVDALGQGNYGYTF.

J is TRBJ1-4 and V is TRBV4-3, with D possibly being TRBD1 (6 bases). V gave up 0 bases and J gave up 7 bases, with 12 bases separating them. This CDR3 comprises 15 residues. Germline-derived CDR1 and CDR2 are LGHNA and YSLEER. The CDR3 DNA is TGCGCCAGCAGCCAAGACGGCCGAGGGGGTGAAAAACTGTTTTTT. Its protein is CASSQDGRGGEKLFF.

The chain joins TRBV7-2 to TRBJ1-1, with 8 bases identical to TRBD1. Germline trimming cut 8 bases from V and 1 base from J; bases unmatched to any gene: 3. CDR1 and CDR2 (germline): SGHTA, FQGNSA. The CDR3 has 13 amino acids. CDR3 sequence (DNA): TGTGCCAGCGGCGGACAGGGGAACACTGAAGCTTTCTTT. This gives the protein CASGGQGNTEAFF.

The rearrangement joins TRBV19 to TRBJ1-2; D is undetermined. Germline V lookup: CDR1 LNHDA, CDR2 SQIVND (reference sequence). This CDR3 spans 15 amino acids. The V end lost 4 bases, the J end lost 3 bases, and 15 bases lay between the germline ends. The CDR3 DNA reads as TGTGCCAGTAGTAAGTACCTTCTAATTGACTATGGCTACACCTTC. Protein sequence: CASSKYLLIDYGYTF.